This T cell receptor beta chain emerged from a study of regulatory T cells in long-lasting Graves disease. Specified time point: newly diagnosed GD, antithyroid drugs for less than 3 months. The TCR library used RNA extracted from PBMCs. V was shortened by 1 base and J by 7 bases, with 11 bases between the two germline ends. The CDR3 extends over 14 amino acids. Germline V CDR1 and CDR2: SEHNR, FQNEAQ (reference sequence). Researchers made TCR beta libraries by using iRepertoire HTBI primers and running Arm-PCR on CDR3 regions. TCRdb reanalysed the multiplex PCR reads using MiXCR and keeps one entry per CDR3 protein. The sample lists hundreds of thousands of distinct CDR3 sequences; approximately 13% were seen once. These same data were also listed under a study on T cells in Graves' hyperthyroidism and ophthalmopathy. As that report states: In the first-round RT-PCR of the TCR CDR3, the HTBI primer set was used.

Source: peripheral blood mononuclear cells (PBMCs), taken at new diagnosis, from a patient treated with antithyroid drugs. V and J are TRBV7-9 and TRBJ2-4; D is unclear. This clonotype was obtained from a man younger than 45 with Graves disease. The CDR3 protein is CASSLEGRWNIQYF. In DNA form, the CDR3 reads TGTGCCAGCAGCTTAGAGGGCAGATGGAACATTCAGTACTTC.